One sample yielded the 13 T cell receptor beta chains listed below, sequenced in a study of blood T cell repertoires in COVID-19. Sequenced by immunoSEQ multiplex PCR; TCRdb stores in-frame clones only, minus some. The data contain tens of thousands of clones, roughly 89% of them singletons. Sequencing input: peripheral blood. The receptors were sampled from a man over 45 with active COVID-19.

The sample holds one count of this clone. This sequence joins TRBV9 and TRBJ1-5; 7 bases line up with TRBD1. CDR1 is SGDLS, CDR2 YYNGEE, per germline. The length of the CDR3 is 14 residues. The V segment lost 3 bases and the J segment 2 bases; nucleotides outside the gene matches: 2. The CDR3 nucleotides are TGTGCCAGCAGCGGACAGGGAGGCAATCAGCCCCAGCATTTT. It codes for CASSGQGGNQPQHF. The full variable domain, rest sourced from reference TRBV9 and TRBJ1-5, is DSGVTQTPKHLITATGQRVTLRCSPRSGDLSVYWYQQSLDQGLQFLIQYYNGEERAKGNILERFSAQQFPDLHSELNLSSLELGDSALYFCASSGQGGNQPQHFGDGTRLSIL.

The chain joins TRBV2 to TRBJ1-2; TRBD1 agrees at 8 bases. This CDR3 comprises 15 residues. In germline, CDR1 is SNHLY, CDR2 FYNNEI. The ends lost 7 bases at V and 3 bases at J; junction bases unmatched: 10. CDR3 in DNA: TGTGCCAGCATAAGGACAGGGATCGGTGACTATGGCTACACCTTC. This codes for CASIRTGIGDYGYTF.

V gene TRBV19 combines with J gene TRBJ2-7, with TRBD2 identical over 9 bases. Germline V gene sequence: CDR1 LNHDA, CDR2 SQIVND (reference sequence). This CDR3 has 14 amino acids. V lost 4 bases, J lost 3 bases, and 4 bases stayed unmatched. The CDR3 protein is CASSRLADFYEQYF. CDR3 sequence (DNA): TGTGCCAGTAGTAGACTAGCGGACTTCTACGAGCAGTACTTC.

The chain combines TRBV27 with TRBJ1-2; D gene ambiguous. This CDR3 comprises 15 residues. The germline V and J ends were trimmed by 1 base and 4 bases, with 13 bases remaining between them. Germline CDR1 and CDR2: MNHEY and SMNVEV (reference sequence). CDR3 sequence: CASSLLQPPFYGYTF. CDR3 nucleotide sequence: TGTGCCAGCAGTTTATTACAGCCGCCATTCTATGGCTACACCTTC.

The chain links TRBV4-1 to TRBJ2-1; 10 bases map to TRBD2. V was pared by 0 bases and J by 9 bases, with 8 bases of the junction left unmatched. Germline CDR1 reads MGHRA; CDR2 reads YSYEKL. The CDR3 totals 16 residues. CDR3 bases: TGCGCCAGCAGCCAAGATCAGGCTAGCGGGAGTGGTGAGCAGTTCTTC. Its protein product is CASSQDQASGSGEQFF.

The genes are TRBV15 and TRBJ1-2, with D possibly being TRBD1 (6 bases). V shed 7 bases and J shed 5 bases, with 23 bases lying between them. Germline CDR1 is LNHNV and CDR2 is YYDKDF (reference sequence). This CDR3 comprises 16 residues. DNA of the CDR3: TGTGCCACCACGGAGGCCGGGGGCGGGGGGGTATATGGCTACACCTTC. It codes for CATTEAGGGGVYGYTF.

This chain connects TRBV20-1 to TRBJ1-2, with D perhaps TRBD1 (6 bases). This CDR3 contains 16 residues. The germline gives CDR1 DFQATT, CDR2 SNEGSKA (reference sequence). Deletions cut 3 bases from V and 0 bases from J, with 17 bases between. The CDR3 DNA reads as TGCAGTGCTAGTGCCCCTGACAGGATCCCTAACTATGGCTACACCTTC. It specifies CSASAPDRIPNYGYTF.

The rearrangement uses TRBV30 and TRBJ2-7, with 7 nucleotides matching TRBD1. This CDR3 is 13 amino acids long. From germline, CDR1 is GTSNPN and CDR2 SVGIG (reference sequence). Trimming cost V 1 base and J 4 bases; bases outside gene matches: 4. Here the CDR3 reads CAWSAGQMYEQYF. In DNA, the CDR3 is TGTGCCTGGAGTGCGGGACAGATGTACGAGCAGTACTTC. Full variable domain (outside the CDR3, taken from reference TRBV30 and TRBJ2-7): SQTIHQWPATLVQPVGSPLSLECTVEGTSNPNLYWYRQAAGRGLQLLFYSVGIGQISSEVPQNLSASRPQDRQFILSSKKLLLSDSGFYLCAWSAGQMYEQYFGPGTRLTVT.

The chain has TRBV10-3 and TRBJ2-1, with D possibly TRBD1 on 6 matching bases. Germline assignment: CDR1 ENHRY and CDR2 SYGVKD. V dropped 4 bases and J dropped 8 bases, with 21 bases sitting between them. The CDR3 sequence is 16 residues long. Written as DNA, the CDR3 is TGTGCCATCAGTGGAGGGGGAAGCCGAATTAGCGATGAGCAGTTCTTC. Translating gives CAISGGGSRISDEQFF.

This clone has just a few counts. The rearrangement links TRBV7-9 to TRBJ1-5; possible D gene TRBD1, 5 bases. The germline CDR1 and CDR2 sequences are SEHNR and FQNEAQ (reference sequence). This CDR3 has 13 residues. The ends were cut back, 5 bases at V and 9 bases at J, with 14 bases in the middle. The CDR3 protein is CASSPGPGGPQHF. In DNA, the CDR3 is TGTGCCAGCAGCCCGGGACCCGGGGGGCCCCAGCATTTT.

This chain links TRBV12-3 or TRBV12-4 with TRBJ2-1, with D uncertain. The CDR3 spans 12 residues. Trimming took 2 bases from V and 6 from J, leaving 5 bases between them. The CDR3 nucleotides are TGTGCCAGCAGTTTACCCTTCAATGAGCAGTTCTTC. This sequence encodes CASSLPFNEQFF.

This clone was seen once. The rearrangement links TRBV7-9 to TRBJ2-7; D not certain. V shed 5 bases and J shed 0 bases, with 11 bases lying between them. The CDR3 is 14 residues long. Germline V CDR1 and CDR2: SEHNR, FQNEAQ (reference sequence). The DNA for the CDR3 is TGTGCCAGCAGCAAAGCGAAGAGCTCCTACGAGCAGTACTTC. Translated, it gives CASSKAKSSYEQYF. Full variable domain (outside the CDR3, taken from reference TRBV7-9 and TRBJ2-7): DTGVSQNPRHKITKRGQNVTFRCDPISEHNRLYWYRQTLGQGPEFLTYFQNEAQLEKSRLLSDRFSAERPKGSFSTLEIQRTEQGDSAMYLCASSKAKSSYEQYFGPGTRLTVT.

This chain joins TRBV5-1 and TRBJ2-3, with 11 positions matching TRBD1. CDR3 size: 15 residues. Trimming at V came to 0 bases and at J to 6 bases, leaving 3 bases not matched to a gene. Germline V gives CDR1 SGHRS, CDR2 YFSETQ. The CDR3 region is CASSLGTGGLDTQYF. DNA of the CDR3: TGCGCCAGCAGCTTGGGGACAGGGGGCCTGGATACGCAGTATTTT.